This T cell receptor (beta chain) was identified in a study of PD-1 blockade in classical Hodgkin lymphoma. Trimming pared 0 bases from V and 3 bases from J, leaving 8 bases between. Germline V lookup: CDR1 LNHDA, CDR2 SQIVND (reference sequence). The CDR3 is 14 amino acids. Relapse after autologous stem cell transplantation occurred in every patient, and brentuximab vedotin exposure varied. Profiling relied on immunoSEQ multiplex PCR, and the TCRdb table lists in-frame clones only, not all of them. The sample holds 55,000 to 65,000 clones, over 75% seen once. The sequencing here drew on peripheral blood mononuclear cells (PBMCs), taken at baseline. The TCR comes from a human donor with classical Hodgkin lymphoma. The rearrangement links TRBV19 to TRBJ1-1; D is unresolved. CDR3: CASSIEVIYTEAFF. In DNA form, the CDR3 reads TGTGCCAGTAGTATAGAAGTCATTTACACTGAAGCTTTCTTT.